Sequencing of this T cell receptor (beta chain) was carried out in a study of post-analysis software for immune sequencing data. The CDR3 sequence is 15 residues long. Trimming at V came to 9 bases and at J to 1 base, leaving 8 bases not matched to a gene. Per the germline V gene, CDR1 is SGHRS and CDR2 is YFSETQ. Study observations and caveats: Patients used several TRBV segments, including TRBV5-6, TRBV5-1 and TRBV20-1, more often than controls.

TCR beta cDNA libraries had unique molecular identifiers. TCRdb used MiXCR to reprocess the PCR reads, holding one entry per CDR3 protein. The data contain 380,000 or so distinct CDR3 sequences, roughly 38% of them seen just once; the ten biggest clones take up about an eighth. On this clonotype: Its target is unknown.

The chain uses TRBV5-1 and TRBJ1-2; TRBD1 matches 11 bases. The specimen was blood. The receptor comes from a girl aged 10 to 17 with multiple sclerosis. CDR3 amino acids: CATSEGQGDNYGYTF. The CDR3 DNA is TGCGCCACCTCAGAGGGACAGGGGGATAACTATGGCTACACCTTC. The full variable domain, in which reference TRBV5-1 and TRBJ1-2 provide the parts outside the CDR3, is KAGVTQTPRYLIKTRGQQVTLSCSPISGHRSVSWYQQTPGQGLQFLFEYFSETQRNKGNFPGRFSGRQFSNSRSEMNVSTLELGDSALYLCATSEGQGDNYGYTFGSGTRLTVV.